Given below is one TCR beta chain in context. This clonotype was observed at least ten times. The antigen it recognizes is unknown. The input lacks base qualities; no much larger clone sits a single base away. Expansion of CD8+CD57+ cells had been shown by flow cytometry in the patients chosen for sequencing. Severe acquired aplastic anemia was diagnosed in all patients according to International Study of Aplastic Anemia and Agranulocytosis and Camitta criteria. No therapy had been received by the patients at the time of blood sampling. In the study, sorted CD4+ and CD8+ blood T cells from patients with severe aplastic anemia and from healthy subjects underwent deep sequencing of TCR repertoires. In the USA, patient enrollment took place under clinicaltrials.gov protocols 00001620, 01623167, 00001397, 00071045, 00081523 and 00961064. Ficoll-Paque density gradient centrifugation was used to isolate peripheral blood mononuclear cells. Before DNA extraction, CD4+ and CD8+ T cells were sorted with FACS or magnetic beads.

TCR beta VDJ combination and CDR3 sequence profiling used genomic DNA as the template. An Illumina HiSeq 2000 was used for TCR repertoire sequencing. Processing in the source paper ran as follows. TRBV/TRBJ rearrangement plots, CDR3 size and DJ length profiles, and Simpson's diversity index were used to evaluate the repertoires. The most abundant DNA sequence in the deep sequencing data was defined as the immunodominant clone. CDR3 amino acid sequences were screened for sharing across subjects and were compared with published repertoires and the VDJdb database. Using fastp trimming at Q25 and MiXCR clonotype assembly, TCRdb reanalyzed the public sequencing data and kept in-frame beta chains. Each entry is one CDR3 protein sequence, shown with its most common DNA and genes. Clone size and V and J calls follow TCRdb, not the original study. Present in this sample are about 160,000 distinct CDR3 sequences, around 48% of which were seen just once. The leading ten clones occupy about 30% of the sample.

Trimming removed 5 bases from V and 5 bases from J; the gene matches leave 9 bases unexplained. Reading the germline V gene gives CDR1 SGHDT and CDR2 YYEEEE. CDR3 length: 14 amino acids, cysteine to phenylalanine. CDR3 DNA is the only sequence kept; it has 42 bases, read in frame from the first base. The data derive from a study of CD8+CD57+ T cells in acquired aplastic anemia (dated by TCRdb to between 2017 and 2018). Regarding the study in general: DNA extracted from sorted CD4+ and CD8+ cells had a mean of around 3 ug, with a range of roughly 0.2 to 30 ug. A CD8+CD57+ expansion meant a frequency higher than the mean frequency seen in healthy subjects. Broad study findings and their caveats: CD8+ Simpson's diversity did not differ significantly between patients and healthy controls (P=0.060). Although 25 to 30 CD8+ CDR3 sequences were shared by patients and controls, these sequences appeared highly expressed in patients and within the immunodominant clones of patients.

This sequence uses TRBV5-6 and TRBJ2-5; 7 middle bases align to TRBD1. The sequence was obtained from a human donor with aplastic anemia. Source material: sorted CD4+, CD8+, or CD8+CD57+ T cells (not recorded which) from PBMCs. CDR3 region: CASSDDRDWETQYF. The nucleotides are TGTGCCAGCAGTGACGACAGGGATTGGGAGACCCAGTACTTC.